The clone carrying this TCR beta chain was counted ten times or more. Its antigen is still unknown. Its ends do not fully match the called genes, so a read error is possible. This sample is part of a study of response to subunit inactivated influenza vaccine. Points from the study as a whole: There was a suggestion from the authors that each seasonal influenza vaccination recruits few new T cells.

CDR1 and CDR2 from the germline V gene are SGHRS and YFSETQ. This CDR3 region has 13 residues. TCRdb fed the RT-PCR reads into MiXCR, producing one record per CDR3 protein. Among roughly 710,000 distinct CDR3 sequences listed, 13% to 15% were seen once. The clonotype comes from a man aged 50 to 59 who received an inactivated influenza vaccine. The V call is TRBV5-1, the J call TRBJ2-7, with TRBD1 identical over 8 bases. The starting material was PBMCs from blood, obtained 14 to 15 days before vaccination. In DNA form, the CDR3 reads TGTGCCAGCTCACTCGGGACAGGCTACGAGCAGTACTTC. This codes for CASSLGTGYEQYF.